These 30 T cell receptor beta chains were sequenced from one sample in a study of tissue T cells after allogeneic stem cell transplantation. Assay: immunoSEQ multiplex PCR; the TCRdb copy retains only in-frame clones and omits some. The sample comprises some 24,000 clones, around four fifths of which are singletons, and less than 10% rests with the top ten. The source was tissue from the ileum, collected at autopsy. The receptors were sampled from a female donor of 60 years or more with lung cancer.

The CDR3 nucleotides read TGTGCCAGCAGCTATCGGGGGGCGGGCAATGAGCAGTTCTTC. Protein: CASSYRGAGNEQFF. The J gene is TRBJ2-1, the V gene TRBV7-9, with a tentative D call TRBD2 (7 bases). Trimming cost V 4 bases and J 6 bases, with 13 bases left between them. From germline, CDR1 is SEHNR and CDR2 FQNEAQ (reference sequence). CDR3 size: 14 residues.

The chain employs TRBV29-1 and TRBJ2-5; D may be TRBD1 (6 bases). Germline V gives CDR1 SQVTM, CDR2 ANQGSEA. The CDR3 is 13 residues long. The V and J ends lost 5 bases and 5 bases respectively, with 15 bases between them. CDR3 amino acids: CSVQLGAGETQYF. CDR3 in DNA: TGCAGCGTTCAATTGGGGGCGGGCGAGACCCAGTACTTC.

V usage is TRBV5-1 and J usage is TRBJ2-1, with TRBD1 identical over 9 bases. The CDR3 is made up of 13 amino acids. The ends lost 2 bases at V and 16 bases at J; junction bases unmatched: 10. The germline CDR1 and CDR2 sequences are SGHRS and YFSETQ. CDR3 bases: TGCGCCAGCAGCTTCGTGACAGGGGGTATAATTTTCTTC. Translated: CASSFVTGGIIFF.

The V gene is TRBV7-2, the J gene TRBJ2-5; the D call may be TRBD1 or TRBD2 (5 bases each). CDR1 is SGHTA, CDR2 FQGNSA, per germline. Trimming shortened V by 4 bases and J by 1 base, and 13 bases separated the two germline ends. CDR3 length: 15 residues. The CDR3 DNA follows: TGTGCCAGCAGCTCTTTCCGGGGCCTCCAAGAGACCCAGTACTTC. It codes for CASSSFRGLQETQYF.

The chain couples TRBV27 to TRBJ2-1, with 8 bases that match TRBD1. The germline V gene encodes CDR1 MNHEY and CDR2 SMNVEV (reference sequence). This CDR3 is built from 15 residues. V trimming: 6 bases; J trimming: 7 bases; junction bases outside the gene matches: 11. This CDR3 is CASSPVGTGINEQFF. The CDR3 nucleotides are TGTGCCAGCAGCCCCGTAGGGACAGGAATTAATGAGCAGTTCTTC.

In its sample, this clone was seen once. This chain joins TRBV7-6 and TRBJ2-7, with a possible D match to TRBD2 (6 bases). Germline V gives CDR1 SGHVS, CDR2 FNYEAQ. V shed 0 bases and J shed 7 bases, with 19 bases lying between them. This CDR3 has 16 residues. Written as DNA, the CDR3 is TGTGCCAGCAGCTTAGCGCGAGGGACGACGGCGGGAGAGCAGTACTTC. Its translation: CASSLARGTTAGEQYF.

The chain links TRBV7-2 to TRBJ1-6, with D unclear. This CDR3 region has 15 residues. CDR1 and CDR2 from the germline V gene are SGHTA and FQGNSA. V was cut by 1 base and J by 8 bases, with 12 bases left in between. The CDR3 sequence: CASSLVPGRDSPLHF. The CDR3 nucleotides read TGTGCCAGCAGCTTAGTTCCGGGGAGGGATTCACCCCTCCACTTT. Based on the CDR3 plus reference TRBV7-2 and TRBJ1-6, the full variable domain is GAGVSQSPSNKVTEKGKDVELRCDPISGHTALYWYRQSLGQGLEFLIYFQGNSAPDKSGLPSDRFSAERTGGSVSTLTIQRTQQEDSAVYLCASSLVPGRDSPLHFGNGTRLTVT.

The gene calls are TRBV18 and TRBJ2-2; the D gene is possibly TRBD1 (6 bases). In germline, CDR1 is KGHSH, CDR2 LQKENI. Trimming removed 4 bases at V and 6 bases at J, with 18 bases between. The length of the CDR3 is 16 residues. CDR3 amino acids: CASSLQGMGNPGELFF. CDR3 DNA: TGTGCCAGCTCACTACAGGGAATGGGGAATCCCGGGGAGCTGTTTTTT.

This clone was detected a few times. V usage is TRBV7-8 and J usage is TRBJ2-1, with TRBD2 as a possible D gene (5 bases). Deletions cut 5 bases from V and 2 bases from J, with 13 bases between. CDR1 and CDR2 from the germline V gene are SGHVS and FQNEAQ. This CDR3 spans 15 amino acids. In nucleotides, the CDR3 is TGTGCCAGCAGCCCCCCATACGGGACCTACAATGAGCAGTTCTTC. Its protein product is CASSPPYGTYNEQFF.

This rearrangement joins TRBV10-2 to TRBJ1-1; D uncertain. Per the germline V gene, CDR1 is WSHSY and CDR2 is SAAADI. This CDR3 is 12 amino acids long. Trimming took 6 bases from V and 1 from J, leaving 6 bases between them. CDR3 sequence (DNA): TGCGCCAGCAGGGAGGGGAACACTGAAGCTTTCTTT. It encodes CASREGNTEAFF.

This chain uses TRBV7-2 with TRBJ1-6, with D hard to call. The CDR3 has 15 amino acids. From germline, CDR1 is SGHTA and CDR2 FQGNSA. The V end was cut by 4 bases, the J end by 7 bases, with 14 bases between. The CDR3 region is CASSSDPFANSPLHF. CDR3 coding DNA: TGTGCCAGCAGCTCCGACCCCTTTGCGAATTCACCCCTCCACTTT.

The rearrangement links TRBV4-1 to TRBJ2-5; D possibly corresponds to TRBD2 (6 bases). V lost 0 bases to trimming and J lost 0 bases, with 17 bases between them. Germline V gene sequence: CDR1 MGHRA, CDR2 YSYEKL. The CDR3 loop spans 18 amino acids. CDR3 bases: TGCGCCAGCAGCCAAGATCCTAACCGTGGGGGGTACCAAGAGACCCAGTACTTC. Residues: CASSQDPNRGGYQETQYF.

J is TRBJ1-1 and V is TRBV5-1; no clear D gene. V lost 4 bases and J 2 bases, leaving 12 bases between the germline ends. The CDR3 extends over 14 amino acids. Germline CDR1 and CDR2: SGHRS and YFSETQ. The CDR3 DNA reads TGCGCCAGCAGCCTCTGGACTCTCAACACTGAAGCTTTCTTT. Translating it yields CASSLWTLNTEAFF.

CDR3 in DNA: TGTGCCAGCAGCGCGGTCAGGTGGGGGCCCTCCTACGAGCAGTACTTC. It translates to CASSAVRWGPSYEQYF. The V gene is TRBV7-9, the J gene TRBJ2-7; D may be TRBD1 (6 bases). Germline V gene sequence: CDR1 SEHNR, CDR2 FQNEAQ (reference sequence). This CDR3 comprises 16 residues. Between the trimmed V and J ends, which lost 5 bases and 0 bases, there was a span of 17 bases.

The chain is built from TRBV9 and TRBJ1-1; 7 bases agree with TRBD1. The CDR3 is 18 residues long. The V segment lost 4 bases and the J segment 11 bases; nucleotides outside the gene matches: 26. Germline V gene lookup returns CDR1 SGDLS and CDR2 YYNGEE. CDR3 loop: CASSSSARGLLEAPGAFF. In DNA, the CDR3 is TGTGCCAGCAGCTCCTCGGCGAGGGGGCTGTTGGAAGCCCCTGGGGCTTTCTTT.

J is TRBJ1-6 and V is TRBV7-8; 12 nucleotides line up with TRBD1. With V trimmed by 6 bases and J by 10 bases, 7 bases remained unmatched. CDR3 length equals 15 residues. Germline V CDR1 and CDR2: SGHVS, FQNEAQ. DNA for the CDR3: TGTGCCAGCAGAGGCCGGGACAGGGGGCAATCACCCCTCCACTTT. Protein sequence: CASRGRDRGQSPLHF.

The chain links TRBV3-1 (or the pseudogene TRBV3-2) to TRBJ1-2; TRBD1 matches at 7 bases. The CDR3 is 16 residues long. With V trimmed by 4 bases and J by 0 bases, 8 bases remained unmatched. CDR1 is LGHDT, CDR2 YNNKEL, per germline (reference sequence). As DNA, the CDR3 is TGTGCCAGCAGCCCTTTTAGGGGGACAGCTAACTATGGCTACACCTTC. Its protein is CASSPFRGTANYGYTF.

This chain joins TRBV7-9 and TRBJ1-2; D gene ambiguous. This CDR3 spans 12 amino acids. CDR1 and CDR2 from the germline V gene are SEHNR and FQNEAQ (reference sequence). V lost 6 bases, J lost 0 bases, and 5 bases lay in between. The CDR3 DNA reads as TGTGCCAGCAGTAATTCTAACTATGGCTACACCTTC. Amino acids: CASSNSNYGYTF.

In its sample, this clone was seen once. The genes are TRBV27 and TRBJ2-1, with 7 bases that match TRBD2. The CDR3 is 17 amino acids. Germline V gene sequence: CDR1 MNHEY, CDR2 SMNVEV (reference sequence). The J segment lost 4 bases and the V segment lost 6 bases, leaving 15 bases of the junction unmatched. CDR3 residues: CASSTDWEGSQYNEQFF. The CDR3 bases are TGTGCCAGCAGCACAGACTGGGAGGGCTCGCAGTACAATGAGCAGTTCTTC.

The chain combines TRBV12-2 with TRBJ2-3; the D call TRBD1 from the table was never checked on the DNA. TRBV12-2 is a pseudogene. The CDR3 length is 17 residues. The CDR3 spells CASRLGTVNSLADTQYF. CDR3 nucleotide sequence: TGTGCAAGTCGCCTTGGGACAGTAAACAGCCTGGCAGATACGCAGTATTTT.

This clone showed up just a few times. The chain links TRBV7-3 to TRBJ2-3; D gene uncertain. In germline, CDR1 is SGHTA, CDR2 FQGTGA. The CDR3 runs to 14 residues. Trimming took off 7 bases at V and 3 bases at J, with 14 bases between the two ends. Here the CDR3 reads CASTEGAGTDTQYF. The CDR3 DNA sequence: TGTGCCAGCACCGAAGGAGCTGGGACAGATACGCAGTATTTT.

This chain uses TRBV11-3 with TRBJ2-1; perhaps TRBD2 as D (6 bases). V was cut by 3 bases and J by 9 bases, with 18 bases left in between. Germline V gene sequence: CDR1 SGHNT, CDR2 YENEEA. The CDR3 has 15 amino acids. The CDR3 spells CASSFRDASVPEQFF. DNA of the CDR3: TGTGCCAGCAGCTTCCGGGACGCTAGCGTCCCTGAGCAGTTCTTC.

This rearrangement joins TRBV6-1 to TRBJ2-7, with D maybe TRBD1 (6 bases). With 0 bases removed from V and 7 bases from J, the gap between germline ends came to 16 bases. Germline CDR1 is MNHNS and CDR2 is SASEGT. This CDR3 is 15 amino acids long. The CDR3 nucleotides read TGTGCCAGCAGTGAAGCGCGGCAGGGGATGGGGGAGCAGTACTTC. The encoded protein is CASSEARQGMGEQYF.

This chain links TRBV18 with TRBJ1-2; 10 bases map to TRBD1. The CDR3 has 15 amino acids. From germline, CDR1 is KGHSH and CDR2 LQKENI. The V and J ends lost 2 bases and 8 bases, in that order; junction bases with no gene match: 8. Written as DNA, the CDR3 is TGTGCCAGCTCACCAAACACCGGGACAGGGGTAGGCTACACCTTC. Protein: CASSPNTGTGVGYTF.

The rearrangement uses TRBV19 and TRBJ1-2; D is unresolved. CDR1 and CDR2 (germline): LNHDA, SQIVND (reference sequence). The CDR3 has 14 amino acids. The V end was cut by 3 bases, the J end by 4 bases, with 12 bases between. CDR3 loop: CASSIRGRSYGYTF. The DNA for the CDR3 is TGTGCCAGTAGTATCCGCGGGAGGAGCTATGGCTACACCTTC.

This rearrangement joins TRBV14 to TRBJ2-1, with 11 bases identical to TRBD1. J was trimmed by 4 bases and V by 0 bases; bases with no gene match: 14. Germline CDR1 is SGHDN and CDR2 is FVKESK. The CDR3 sequence is 20 residues long. The CDR3 loop is CASSQDVGQGGLPFYNEQFF. DNA of the CDR3: TGTGCCAGCAGCCAAGATGTGGGACAGGGGGGCCTCCCCTTTTACAATGAGCAGTTCTTC.

The chain uses TRBV6-5 and TRBJ2-2; D uncertain. The CDR3 has 13 amino acids. Germline lookup yields CDR1 MNHEY and CDR2 SVGAGI. V shed 6 bases and J shed 4 bases, with 9 bases lying between them. CDR3 in DNA: TGTGCCAGCAGATCCCCAGGCACCGGGGAGCTGTTTTTT. The encoded protein is CASRSPGTGELFF.

The chain has TRBV14 and TRBJ2-7, with TRBD2 as a possible D gene (5 bases). CDR1 is SGHDN, CDR2 FVKESK, per germline. Trimming took off 4 bases at V and 6 bases at J, with 16 bases between the two ends. The CDR3 runs to 14 residues. CDR3 sequence (DNA): TGTGCCAGCAGCCGCGGGCCGTTCAACCCCGAGCAGTACTTC. The encoded protein is CASSRGPFNPEQYF.

The chain couples TRBV19 to TRBJ1-2; no reliable D call. Per germline, CDR1 LNHDA and CDR2 SQIVND (reference sequence). This CDR3 is 14 amino acids long. With 2 bases removed from V and 1 base from J, the gap between germline ends came to 8 bases. CDR3 DNA sequence: TGTGCCAGTAGTATAACGGGATTTAACTATGGCTACACCTTC. Encoded protein: CASSITGFNYGYTF.

This clone was recorded only once. The CDR3 sequence is CASSLARAVNTEAFF. CDR3 bases: TGTGCCAGCAGCTTAGCTCGGGCAGTGAACACTGAAGCTTTCTTT. The chain uses TRBV11-3 and TRBJ1-1; D is unresolved. Per germline, CDR1 SGHNT and CDR2 YENEEA. V lost 1 base to trimming and J lost 0 bases, with 9 bases between them. The CDR3 loop spans 15 amino acids.